The 30 T cell receptor beta chains listed next were all sequenced from one sample in a study of blood T cell repertoires in COVID-19. The assay was immunoSEQ multiplex PCR, and TCRdb's table has in-frame clones only and misses some. The repertoire has about 200,000 clones, 88% of them found once; the top ten carry 6%. Source material: peripheral blood. Receptors were obtained from a man aged 35 to 55 with active or convalescent COVID-19.

This clone has only one observation. The CDR3 nucleotides are TGTGCCAGCAGCTTAGCCCTCGGGGGCTACGAGCAGTACTTC. It encodes CASSLALGGYEQYF. This chain connects TRBV11-2 to TRBJ2-7; D may be TRBD2 (6 bases). Germline V CDR1 and CDR2: SGHAT, FQNNGV. The ends were cut back, 1 base at V and 3 bases at J, with 10 bases in the middle. This CDR3 has 14 residues.

The chain uses TRBV19 and TRBJ1-3; D ambiguous. Germline V CDR1 and CDR2: LNHDA, SQIVND (reference sequence). This CDR3 has 13 amino acids. V dropped 7 bases and J dropped 0 bases, with 7 bases sitting between them. DNA for the CDR3: TGTGCCAGTAAATCCAACTCTGGAAACACCATATATTTT. This translates into CASKSNSGNTIYF. Filled out from reference TRBV19 and TRBJ1-3, the complete variable domain reads DGGITQSPKYLFRKEGQNVTLSCEQNLNHDAMYWYRQDPGQGLRLIYYSQIVNDFQKGDIAEGYSVSREKKESFPLTVTSAQKNPTAFYLCASKSNSGNTIYFGEGSWLTVV.

The chain combines TRBV27 with TRBJ2-1, with D perhaps TRBD1 (6 bases). V gave up 2 bases and J gave up 7 bases, with 9 bases separating them. The CDR3 consists of 13 residues. Per the germline V gene, CDR1 is MNHEY and CDR2 is SMNVEV (reference sequence). The CDR3 sequence is CASSLIGGNEQFF. DNA of the CDR3: TGTGCCAGCAGTTTAATAGGGGGTAATGAGCAGTTCTTC.

This rearrangement joins TRBV14 to TRBJ2-7; TRBD1 agrees at 7 bases. The germline V gene has CDR1 SGHDN and CDR2 FVKESK. With V trimmed by 1 base and J by 3 bases, 15 bases remained unmatched. This CDR3 is 18 amino acids long. In nucleotides, the CDR3 is TGTGCCAGCAGCCAAGGGACAGGACCCGCTGACAAGCGCTACGAGCAGTACTTC. It translates to CASSQGTGPADKRYEQYF.

The V call is TRBV12-5, the J call TRBJ2-2, with D tentatively TRBD2 (6 bases). This CDR3 contains 14 residues. Trimming removed 5 bases at V and 4 bases at J, with 11 bases between. From germline, CDR1 is LGHNT and CDR2 FRNRAP. In DNA, the CDR3 is TGTGCTAGTGGTCCGGGCGGGGTCACCGGGGAGCTGTTTTTT. Its protein is CASGPGGVTGELFF. Full variable domain (missing parts from reference TRBV12-5 and TRBJ2-2): DARVTQTPRHKVTEMGQEVTMRCQPILGHNTVFWYRQTMMQGLELLAYFRNRAPLDDSGMPKDRFSAEMPDATLATLKIQPSEPRDSAVYFCASGPGGVTGELFFGEGSRLTVL.

The chain recombines TRBV7-2 with TRBJ2-1; 10 bases align to TRBD2. Losses at the gene ends were 1 base for V and 5 bases for J; bases not matched to a gene: 5. The CDR3 contains 16 residues. Germline CDR1 SGHTA, CDR2 FQGNSA. CDR3 DNA sequence: TGTGCCAGCAGCTTAGTCGGGACTAGCGATCACAATGAGCAGTTCTTC. This sequence encodes CASSLVGTSDHNEQFF. Using reference TRBV7-2 and TRBJ2-1 for the parts outside the CDR3, the full variable domain is GAGVSQSPSNKVTEKGKDVELRCDPISGHTALYWYRQSLGQGLEFLIYFQGNSAPDKSGLPSDRFSAERTGGSVSTLTIQRTQQEDSAVYLCASSLVGTSDHNEQFFGPGTRLTVL.

This clone has only one observation. The J gene is TRBJ2-3, the V gene TRBV5-1; TRBD2 matches at 10 bases. Germline values: CDR1 SGHRS, CDR2 YFSETQ. This CDR3 region has 17 residues. With 7 bases clipped from V and 4 bases from J, the junction kept 15 bases outside the gene matches. The CDR3 DNA reads TGCGCCAGCGGTCTCCCTAGCGGGAGAACAGCCGCAGATACGCAGTATTTT. Encoded protein: CASGLPSGRTAADTQYF.

This clone was seen a single time. The chain recombines TRBV5-1 with TRBJ2-2, with a tentative D call TRBD1 (6 bases). The CDR3 has 13 amino acids. Germline lookup yields CDR1 SGHRS and CDR2 YFSETQ. V was cut by 4 bases and J by 7 bases, with 11 bases left in between. Written as DNA, the CDR3 is TGCGCCAGCAGCGAAGGACAGTTCGGGGAGCTGTTTTTT. Encoded protein: CASSEGQFGELFF.

This chain joins TRBV3-1 (or the pseudogene TRBV3-2) and TRBJ2-1, with unresolved D. The germline V gene has CDR1 LGHDT and CDR2 YNNKEL (reference sequence). V was cut by 1 base and J by 0 bases, with 7 bases left in between. The CDR3 loop spans 15 amino acids. CDR3 residues: CASSQGANSYNEQFF. CDR3 sequence (DNA): TGTGCCAGCAGCCAAGGGGCGAACTCCTACAATGAGCAGTTCTTC.

This chain connects TRBV28 to TRBJ1-4; 7 bases fit TRBD1. Looked up from germline, CDR1 is MDHEN and CDR2 is SYDVKM. The CDR3 has 16 residues. The J segment lost 0 bases and the V segment lost 3 bases, leaving 4 bases of the junction unmatched. CDR3 residues: CASSLGQLTTNEKLFF. CDR3 bases: TGTGCCAGCAGTTTGGGACAGCTTACAACTAATGAAAAACTGTTTTTT. Variable domain in full (rest from reference TRBV28 and TRBJ1-4): DVKVTQSSRYLVKRTGEKVFLECVQDMDHENMFWYRQDPGLGLRLIYFSYDVKMKEKGDIPEGYSVSREKKERFSLILESASTNQTSMYLCASSLGQLTTNEKLFFGSGTQLSVL.

This sequence joins TRBV5-1 and TRBJ1-1; D is uncertain. The CDR3 covers 17 residues. Per germline, CDR1 SGHRS and CDR2 YFSETQ. Trimming shortened V by 1 base and J by 4 bases, and 20 bases separated the two germline ends. The CDR3 sequence is CASSLTYYKKGATEAFF. In DNA, the CDR3 is TGCGCCAGCAGCTTGACATACTATAAGAAAGGAGCCACTGAAGCTTTCTTT.

V usage is TRBV18 and J usage is TRBJ1-2; TRBD1 is a possible D gene (5 bases). Deletions cut 4 bases from V and 5 bases from J, with 11 bases between. Germline V gene data show CDR1 as KGHSH and CDR2 as LQKENI. The CDR3 has 13 residues. Here the CDR3 DNA reads TGTGCCAGCTCACTTGACAGAGTATATGGCTACACCTTC. Translation gives CASSLDRVYGYTF.

V and J are TRBV6-2 or TRBV6-3 and TRBJ1-5; 11 bases agree with TRBD1. CDR1 is MNHEY, CDR2 SVGEGT, per germline. The CDR3 contains 15 residues. With V trimmed by 5 bases and J by 6 bases, 6 bases remained unmatched. The CDR3 sequence: CASSPRTGGIQPQHF. As DNA, the CDR3 is TGTGCCAGCAGTCCGCGGACAGGGGGCATTCAGCCCCAGCATTTT.

V usage is TRBV20-1 and J usage is TRBJ2-7; 13 bases are shared with TRBD2. The CDR3 sequence is 22 residues long. Trimming removed 3 bases from V and 3 bases from J; junction bases left unmatched: 26. CDR1 and CDR2 (germline): DFQATT, SNEGSKA (reference sequence). CDR3 DNA: TGCAGTGCTAGTACCGGGACAGGGAGGACTAGCGGGAGTCACTCAGATTTCTACGAGCAGTACTTC. Protein sequence: CSASTGTGRTSGSHSDFYEQYF.

As regards this clone: In the same sample, other DNA sequences code for this CDR3. The chain links TRBV14 to TRBJ2-3, with D perhaps TRBD1 (5 bases). Per germline, CDR1 SGHDN and CDR2 FVKESK. The length of the CDR3 is 14 residues. V shed 0 bases and J shed 6 bases, with 10 bases lying between them. The CDR3 DNA reads as TGTGCCAGCAGCCAAGATAGGGGATCGGATACGCAGTATTTT. As protein: CASSQDRGSDTQYF.

The CDR3 sequence: CASSPQGASNQPQHF. The CDR3 region has the DNA TGTGCCAGCAGTCCACAGGGGGCGAGCAATCAGCCCCAGCATTTT. This sequence joins TRBV6-5 and TRBJ1-5; 9 nucleotides line up with TRBD1. This CDR3 has 15 residues. Germline assignment: CDR1 MNHEY and CDR2 SVGAGI. V shed 5 bases, J shed 1 base, and the junction held 3 bases outside the gene matches.

The rearrangement uses TRBV27 and TRBJ2-2; D gene unclear. Trimming took off 2 bases at V and 0 bases at J, with 7 bases between the two ends. The germline CDR1 and CDR2 sequences are MNHEY and SMNVEV (reference sequence). The CDR3 length is 15 residues. Here the CDR3 reads CASSLTRPNTGELFF. The CDR3 nucleotides read TGTGCCAGCAGTTTAACCAGGCCGAACACCGGGGAGCTGTTTTTT.

J is TRBJ1-6 and V is TRBV6-5; 9 positions match TRBD1. Germline CDR1 MNHEY, CDR2 SVGAGI. This CDR3 is built from 14 residues. The V segment lost 6 bases and the J segment 14 bases; nucleotides outside the gene matches: 11. The CDR3 reads CASRPPGTGSTLHF. DNA for the CDR3: TGTGCCAGCAGACCTCCCGGGACAGGGTCAACCCTCCACTTT.

This clone appeared a single time. The gene calls are TRBV7-9 and TRBJ2-1; perhaps TRBD2 as D (5 bases). In germline, CDR1 is SEHNR, CDR2 FQNEAQ (reference sequence). Trimming cost V 5 bases and J 8 bases, with 19 bases left between them. This CDR3 is built from 15 residues. This CDR3 is CASSPQTGLLDEQFF. For the CDR3, the DNA is TGTGCCAGCAGCCCCCAAACGGGATTACTAGATGAGCAGTTCTTC.

The chain links TRBV6-5 to TRBJ1-1; D might be TRBD1 (6 bases). The germline V gene encodes CDR1 MNHEY and CDR2 SVGAGI. Trimming removed 2 bases from V and 5 bases from J, with 9 bases in between. CDR3 length: 13 amino acids. CDR3 sequence: CASSYNRATEAFF. In nucleotides, the CDR3 is TGTGCCAGCAGTTACAACAGGGCAACTGAAGCTTTCTTT.

This sequence joins TRBV19 and TRBJ2-1; 8 bases are shared with TRBD2. With V trimmed by 3 bases and J by 2 bases, 27 bases remained unmatched. Per the germline V gene, CDR1 is LNHDA and CDR2 is SQIVND (reference sequence). This CDR3 has 23 amino acids. CDR3 in amino acids: CASSIPSQNSSGRTARTYNEQFF. As DNA, the CDR3 is TGTGCCAGTAGTATTCCCTCTCAAAATTCTAGCGGGCGTACTGCCCGGACCTACAATGAGCAGTTCTTC.

As for this clone: This specimen includes other DNA sequences encoding the same CDR3. The chain employs TRBV18 and TRBJ2-1; 8 nucleotides match TRBD1. The V gene end was trimmed by 3 bases and the J gene end by 6 bases; junction bases not matched to a gene: 7. CDR1 and CDR2 (germline): KGHSH, LQKENI. The CDR3 contains 15 residues. In DNA, the CDR3 is TGTGCCAGCTCACCTCCAGGGGGCGGAGGCAATGAGCAGTTCTTC. Translation: CASSPPGGGGNEQFF.

The chain links TRBV9 to TRBJ1-3; D is unclear. The V and J ends lost 4 bases and 0 bases respectively, with 2 bases between them. The CDR3 sequence is 12 residues long. Germline CDR1 and CDR2: SGDLS and YYNGEE. CDR3 nucleotides: TGTGCCAGCAGCCTCTCTGGAAACACCATATATTTT. It is translated as CASSLSGNTIYF.

This sequence joins TRBV19 and TRBJ1-6, with D possibly matching TRBD1 (6 bases). Germline values: CDR1 LNHDA, CDR2 SQIVND (reference sequence). Trimming stripped 5 bases from V and 4 bases from J, with 18 bases between. This CDR3 has 17 amino acids. The CDR3 nucleotides read TGTGCCAGTAGTCCCAGGGACACCAGTTCATATAATTCACCCCTCCACTTT. Amino acids: CASSPRDTSSYNSPLHF.

This chain connects TRBV5-1 to TRBJ2-7; 7 nucleotides agree with TRBD1. The germline V gene encodes CDR1 SGHRS and CDR2 YFSETQ. This CDR3 has 15 amino acids. Trimming cost V 0 bases and J 6 bases; bases outside gene matches: 9. CDR3 loop: CASSLVETGFREQYF. CDR3 in DNA: TGCGCCAGCAGCTTGGTCGAGACAGGGTTCCGCGAGCAGTACTTC.

This rearrangement joins TRBV6-2 or TRBV6-3 to TRBJ2-1; 9 bases are shared with TRBD2. Trimming removed 4 bases from V and 4 bases from J; junction bases left unmatched: 11. CDR3 size: 17 residues. CDR1 is MNHEY, CDR2 SVGEGT, per germline. The CDR3 sequence: CASSLFPGTSRYNEQFF. CDR3 nucleotide sequence: TGTGCCAGCAGTTTATTTCCCGGGACTAGCCGATACAATGAGCAGTTCTTC.

The chain couples TRBV11-2 to TRBJ2-5; the match to TRBD2 covers 7 bases. Losses at the gene ends were 8 bases for V and 6 bases for J; bases not matched to a gene: 15. This CDR3 is 15 amino acids long. The V gene's germline CDR1 is SGHAT and CDR2 FQNNGV. CDR3 amino acids: CASATWGEGLKTQYF. The CDR3 DNA reads as TGTGCCAGCGCTACATGGGGGGAGGGCCTAAAGACCCAGTACTTC.

Comment on this clone: Other DNA sequences in the sample encode the same CDR3. The chain links TRBV7-9 to TRBJ2-2; 9 bases match TRBD1. This CDR3 is 14 amino acids long. J lost 5 bases, V lost 5 bases, and 3 bases had no gene match. Looked up from germline, CDR1 is SEHNR and CDR2 is FQNEAQ (reference sequence). For the CDR3, the DNA is TGTGCCAGCAGCCTGGGGACAGGGACCGGGGAGCTGTTTTTT. It codes for CASSLGTGTGELFF.

In this sample, this clone turned up once. V and J are TRBV5-1 and TRBJ2-1; 10 bases match TRBD2. The V gene end was trimmed by 0 bases and the J gene end by 11 bases; junction bases not matched to a gene: 11. This CDR3 region has 16 residues. Germline V gives CDR1 SGHRS, CDR2 YFSETQ. CDR3 nucleotides: TGCGCCAGCAGCTTGGCCGGGGGAGCGGGAGGGCGGAAGCAGTTCTTC. Encoded protein: CASSLAGGAGGRKQFF.

Concerning this clone: At one of its ends the junction is not consistent with the germline gene, which may arise from a read error. The chain links TRBV18 to TRBJ2-3; 9 bases match TRBD2. The CDR3 sequence is 14 residues long. Germline CDR1 KGHSH, CDR2 LQKENI. The CDR3 is CASSPGLAPDTQCF. In DNA, the CDR3 is TGTGCCAGCTCACCGGGACTAGCTCCAGATACGCAGTGTTTT.